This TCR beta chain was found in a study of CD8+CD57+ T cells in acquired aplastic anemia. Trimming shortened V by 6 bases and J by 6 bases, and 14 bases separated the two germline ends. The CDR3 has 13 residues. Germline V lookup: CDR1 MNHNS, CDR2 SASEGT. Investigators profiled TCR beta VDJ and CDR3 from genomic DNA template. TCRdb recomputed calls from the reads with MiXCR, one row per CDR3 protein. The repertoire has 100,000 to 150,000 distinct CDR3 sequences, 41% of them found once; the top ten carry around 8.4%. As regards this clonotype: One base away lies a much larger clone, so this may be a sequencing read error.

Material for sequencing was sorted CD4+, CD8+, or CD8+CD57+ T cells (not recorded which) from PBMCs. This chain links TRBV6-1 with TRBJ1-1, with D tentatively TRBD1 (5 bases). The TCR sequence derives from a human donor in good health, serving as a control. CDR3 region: CASRPLWGAEAFF. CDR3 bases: TGTGCCAGCAGACCCCTTTGGGGCGCTGAAGCTTTCTTT.